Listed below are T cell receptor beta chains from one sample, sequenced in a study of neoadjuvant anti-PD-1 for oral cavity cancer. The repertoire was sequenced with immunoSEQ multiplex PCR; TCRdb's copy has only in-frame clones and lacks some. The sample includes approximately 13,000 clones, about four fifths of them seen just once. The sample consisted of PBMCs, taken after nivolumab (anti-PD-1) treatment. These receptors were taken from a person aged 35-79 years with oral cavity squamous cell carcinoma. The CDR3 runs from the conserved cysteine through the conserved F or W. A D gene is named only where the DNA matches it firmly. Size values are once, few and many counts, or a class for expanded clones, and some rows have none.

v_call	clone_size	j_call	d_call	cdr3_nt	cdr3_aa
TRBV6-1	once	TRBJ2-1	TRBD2	TGTGCCAGCAGTGCCCTCTTACTAGCGGGTGGAAATGAGCAGTTCTTC	CASSALLLAGGNEQFF
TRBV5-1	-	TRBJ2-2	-	TGCGCCAGCAGCTTACCTAAGACCGTCGCGAACACCGGGGAGCTGTTTTTT	CASSLPKTVANTGELFF
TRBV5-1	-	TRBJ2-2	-	TGCGCCAGCAGCCCCCCCGGGACCTACGGGGAGCTGTTTTTT	CASSPPGTYGELFF
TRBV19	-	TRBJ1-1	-	TGTGCCAGTACCCCCCGGGGCGGGGAAAAAACTGAAGCTTTCTTT	CASTPRGGEKTEAFF
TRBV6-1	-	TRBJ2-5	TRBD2	TGTGCCAGCAGTGACGGCGGGAGGGAAGAGACCCAGTACTTC	CASSDGGREETQYF
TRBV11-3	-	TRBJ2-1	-	TGTGCCAGCAGCTTAGGCCTAAATGAGCAGTTCTTC	CASSLGLNEQFF
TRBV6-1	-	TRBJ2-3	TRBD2	TGTGCCAGCAGTGAGCTAGGCCTAGCGGGAGGCACGCAGTATTTT	CASSELGLAGGTQYF
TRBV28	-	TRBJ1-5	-	TGTGCCAGCAGTCCGGGAGGGAAACAGCCCCAGCATTTT	CASSPGGKQPQHF
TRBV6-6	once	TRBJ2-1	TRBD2	TGTGCCAGCACCTTACAGGCCGGGAGGGGGTTCTTC	CASTLQAGRGFF
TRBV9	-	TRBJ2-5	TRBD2	TGTGCCAGCAGCGTGGGGACTAGTAGGGAGACCCAGTACTTC	CASSVGTSRETQYF
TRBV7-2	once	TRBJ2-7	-	TGTGCCAGCAGCCGAGCCTACGAGCAGTACTTC	CASSRAYEQYF
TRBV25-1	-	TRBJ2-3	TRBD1	TGTGCCAGCAGACCCACTCCCGGGACAGGGATCACAGATACGCAGTATTTT	CASRPTPGTGITDTQYF
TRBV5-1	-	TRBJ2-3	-	TGCGCCAGCAGCGTAGCCTGGGGAGATACGCAGTATTTT	CASSVAWGDTQYF
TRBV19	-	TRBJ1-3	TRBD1	TGTGCCAGTAGTATAGATCGACAGGGTACCTCTGGAAACACCATATATTTT	CASSIDRQGTSGNTIYF
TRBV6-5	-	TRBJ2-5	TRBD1	TGTGCCAGCCATACCGGGACAGCTATAGAGACCCAGTACTTC	CASHTGTAIETQYF